The TCR beta chain under discussion was sequenced for a study of OX40 agonist ivuxolimab in advanced cancers. Study as a whole: The group had a mean age of 60 years, ranged from about 20 to 79, and was 82.7% male. Partial responses were seen in three patients, one with hepatocellular carcinoma and two with cutaneous melanoma. General study findings and limits: Also showing low normalized T-cell clonal expansion were some of the nonresponders.

Comments on this clone: Its target is unknown.

The germline V gene encodes CDR1 SGHTA and CDR2 FQGNSA. Trimming took off 1 base at V and 3 bases at J, with 3 bases between the two ends. The CDR3 runs 13 residues. Clones were sequenced by immunoSEQ multiplex PCR, and TCRdb holds only the in-frame ones, with some missing. The data hold about 100,000 clones, with roughly 93% observed a single time. The material sequenced was CD4+ or CD8+ T cells sorted from blood, taken in a trial of the OX40 agonist ivuxolimab. The receptor comes from an adult with an advanced solid tumor such as melanoma, head and neck, liver or kidney cancer. V is TRBV7-2 and J is TRBJ2-2; D call uncertain. CDR3 DNA sequence: TGTGCCAGCAGCTTAGAGTACACCGGGGAGCTGTTTTTT. Translating it yields CASSLEYTGELFF.